One sample yielded the 6 T cell receptor beta chains listed below, sequenced in a study of CD8 T cells in Susac syndrome. Random hexamers were used to reverse transcribe an amount of about 0.45 to 1 ug RNA. TCRdb fed the immunoSEQ multiplex PCR reads into MiXCR, producing one record per CDR3 protein. The repertoire consists of approximately 280,000 distinct CDR3 sequences, with roughly 81% occurring once and the leading ten covering over 0.095%. What was sequenced was CD8+ T cells from PBMCs. These receptors were collected from a human donor with multiple sclerosis.

The chain carries TRBV21-1 and TRBJ2-4; the D call in the table, TRBD1, was not verified against the DNA. TRBV21-1 is a documented pseudogene. There are 20 residues in the CDR3. CDR3 DNA sequence: TGTGCCAGCAGCAAAAACCCATCAAGCAGGGGGGCTCCAGCCAAAAACATTCAGTACTTC. Its translation is CASSKNPSSRGAPAKNIQYF.

The V call is TRBV27, the J call TRBJ2-7; D is possibly TRBD2 (6 bases). Germline V lookup: CDR1 MNHEY, CDR2 SMNVEV (reference sequence). V lost 4 bases to trimming and J lost 3 bases, with 10 bases between them. There are 13 residues in the CDR3. The CDR3 loop reads CASSSGTFYEQYF. CDR3 in DNA: TGTGCCAGCAGTTCCGGGACTTTCTACGAGCAGTACTTC.

The chain employs TRBV9 and TRBJ1-1; unclear D gene. Germline lookup yields CDR1 SGDLS and CDR2 YYNGEE. Deletions cut 4 bases from V and 6 bases from J, with 10 bases between. The CDR3 is 12 amino acids. The CDR3 DNA reads TGTGCCAGCAGCTCTAACAGCGCTGAAGCTTTCTTT. Its translation is CASSSNSAEAFF.

The chain links TRBV30 to TRBJ2-1; 10 nucleotides agree with TRBD2. CDR1 is GTSNPN and CDR2 is SVGIG in the germline V gene (reference sequence). The CDR3 consists of 13 residues. Trimming at V came to 7 bases and at J to 10 bases, leaving 10 bases not matched to a gene. CDR3 loop: CALGPSGRPEQFF. The CDR3 DNA follows: TGTGCCTTAGGGCCTAGCGGGAGACCGGAGCAGTTCTTC. Variable domain in full (rest from reference TRBV30 and TRBJ2-1): SQTIHQWPATLVQPVGSPLSLECTVEGTSNPNLYWYRQAAGRGLQLLFYSVGIGQISSEVPQNLSASRPQDRQFILSSKKLLLSDSGFYLCALGPSGRPEQFFGPGTRLTVL.

The chain recombines TRBV20-1 with TRBJ2-7; TRBD1 matches at 7 bases. The germline V gene encodes CDR1 DFQATT and CDR2 SNEGSKA (reference sequence). The ends lost 6 bases at V and 1 base at J; junction bases unmatched: 6. The CDR3 covers 13 residues. Written as DNA, the CDR3 is TGCAGTGCCGGAGCACAGGGGTCCTACGAGCAGTACTTC. It yields the protein CSAGAQGSYEQYF.

This CDR3 is CASSCEWEDPYNEQFF. CDR3 nucleotides: TGTGCCAGCAGTTGCGAGTGGGAGGATCCCTACAATGAGCAGTTCTTC. This chain connects TRBV28 to TRBJ2-1; possibly TRBD2 for D (6 bases). CDR1 and CDR2 (germline): MDHEN, SYDVKM. With 4 bases removed from V and 2 bases from J, the gap between germline ends came to 15 bases. The CDR3 is 16 amino acids. Variable domain in full (rest from reference TRBV28 and TRBJ2-1): DVKVTQSSRYLVKRTGEKVFLECVQDMDHENMFWYRQDPGLGLRLIYFSYDVKMKEKGDIPEGYSVSREKKERFSLILESASTNQTSMYLCASSCEWEDPYNEQFFGPGTRLTVL.